This TCR beta chain was recorded in a study of T cells in Graves' hyperthyroidism and ophthalmopathy. Trimming stripped 5 bases from V and 3 bases from J, with 11 bases between. Germline V lookup: CDR1 DFQATT, CDR2 SNEGSKA (reference sequence). The CDR3 has 13 amino acids. RNA transcripts yielded amplified TCR beta CDR3 regions. First-round RT-PCR targeting the TCR CDR3 was performed with the HTBI primer set. TCRdb passed the multiplex PCR reads through MiXCR, listing each CDR3 protein once. The sample yields 300,000 to 450,000 distinct CDR3 sequences, approximately 13% seen once. This clonotype was seen repeatedly, ten times or more.

Sequencing was carried out using blood. This TCR was sampled from a woman younger than 30 with Graves' hyperthyroidism. The rearrangement uses TRBV20-1 and TRBJ1-5, with no clear D. Written as DNA, the CDR3 is TGCAGTGCTCTCGACCGAGTCAATCAGCCCCAGCATTTT. Translated: CSALDRVNQPQHF.